This entry is about one T cell receptor beta chain. Antigen unknown. The data originate from a study of OX40 agonist ivuxolimab in advanced cancers. Study-level points and caveats: At 0.1 to 3.0 mg/kg and by week 6, clonal expansion occurred in CD4+ and CD8+ blood T cells.

Assay: immunoSEQ multiplex PCR; the TCRdb copy retains only in-frame clones and omits some. The data contain under 100,000 clones, about nine tenths of them singletons. The sample consisted of CD4+ or CD8+ T cells sorted from blood, taken in a trial of the OX40 agonist ivuxolimab. The clonotype originates from an adult with an advanced solid tumor such as melanoma, head and neck, liver or kidney cancer.

The CDR3 sequence is CASSDPSGLDTQYF. In nucleotides, the CDR3 is TGTGCCAGCAGCGACCCTAGCGGACTTGATACGCAGTATTTT. The rearrangement links TRBV9 to TRBJ2-3; TRBD2 agrees at 7 bases. The length of the CDR3 is 14 residues. V trimming: 3 bases; J trimming: 6 bases; junction bases outside the gene matches: 7. The germline CDR1 and CDR2 sequences are SGDLS and YYNGEE. The entire variable domain, with the rest obtained from reference TRBV9 and TRBJ2-3, is as follows: DSGVTQTPKHLITATGQRVTLRCSPRSGDLSVYWYQQSLDQGLQFLIQYYNGEERAKGNILERFSAQQFPDLHSELNLSSLELGDSALYFCASSDPSGLDTQYFGPGTRLTVL.